This T cell receptor beta chain was identified during a study of CD8 T cells in ankylosing spondylitis. From the 5' RACE reads, TCRdb called clonotypes with MiXCR, one entry per CDR3 protein. Of 300,000 to 400,000 distinct CDR3 sequences detected, approximately 22% appear once; the ten largest clones hold around 14%. This CDR3 has 14 amino acids. V gave up 4 bases and J gave up 0 bases, with 7 bases separating them. Germline CDR1 is WNHNN and CDR2 is SYGVQD (reference sequence). This clonotype has just a few counts. Its antigen remains unknown. Study-wide results and caveats: Ankylosing spondylitis blood seemed to carry a telltale TCR beta motif made of several highly homologous variants. Disease-linked clones were reportedly significantly enriched in matched ankylosing spondylitis synovial fluid.

V and J are TRBV10-1 and TRBJ2-4, with D perhaps matching TRBD1 (5 bases). Input material: blood, either unsorted or a sorted T cell fraction (not recorded which). The source is a male donor with ankylosing spondylitis or in good health (not recorded which). This chain's CDR3 is CASSGQLAKNIQYF. Here the CDR3 DNA reads TGCGCCAGCAGTGGACAGCTAGCCAAAAACATTCAGTACTTC.